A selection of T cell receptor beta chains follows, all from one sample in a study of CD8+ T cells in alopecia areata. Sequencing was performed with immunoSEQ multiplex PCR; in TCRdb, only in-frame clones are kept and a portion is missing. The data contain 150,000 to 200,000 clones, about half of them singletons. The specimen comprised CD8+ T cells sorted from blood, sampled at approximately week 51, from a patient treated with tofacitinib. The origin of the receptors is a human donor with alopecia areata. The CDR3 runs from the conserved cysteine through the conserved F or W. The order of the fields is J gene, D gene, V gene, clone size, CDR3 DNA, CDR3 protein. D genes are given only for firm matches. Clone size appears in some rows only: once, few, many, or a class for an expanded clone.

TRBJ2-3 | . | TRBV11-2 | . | TGTGCCAGCAGCCCCCCGGGGTTCGGCACAGATACGCAGTATTTT | CASSPPGFGTDTQYF
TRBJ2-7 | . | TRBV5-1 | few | TGCGCCAGCAGCCCCCCAGATGCCTACGAGCAGTACTTC | CASSPPDAYEQYF
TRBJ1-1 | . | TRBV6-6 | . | TGTGCCAGCAGTTACTCGTCATTCTCCGCTTTCTTT | CASSYSSFSAFF
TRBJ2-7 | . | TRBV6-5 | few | TGTGCCAGCAGGCCCGGGACGGGGGGCACCTACGAGCAGTACTTC | CASRPGTGGTYEQYF
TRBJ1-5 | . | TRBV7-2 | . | TGTGCCAGCAGCTTAGTCCCGGGATACAATCAGCCCCAGCATTTT | CASSLVPGYNQPQHF
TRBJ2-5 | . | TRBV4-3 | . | TGCGCCAGCAGCCAAGACGGCAGGGCCCAAGAGACCCAGTACTTC | CASSQDGRAQETQYF
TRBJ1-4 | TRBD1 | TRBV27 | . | TGTGCCAGCAGTGACTACGGGACAGGGGGCAAAAAACTGTTTTTT | CASSDYGTGGKKLFF
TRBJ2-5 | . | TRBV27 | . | TGTGCCAGCAGTAACCGAGGGGATAACCAAGAGACCCAGTACTTC | CASSNRGDNQETQYF
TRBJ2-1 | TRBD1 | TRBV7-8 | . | TGTGCCAGCAGCTCCGACAGGGGAATTTACTCCTACAATGAGCAGTTCTTC | CASSSDRGIYSYNEQFF
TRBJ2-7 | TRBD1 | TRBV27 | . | TGTGCCAGCAGCCCCCAGGGGACAGGGGTTTGGGAGCAGTACTTC | CASSPQGTGVWEQYF
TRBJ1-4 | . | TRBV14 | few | TGTGCCAGCAGCAGGGTCGGAGAAAAACTGTTTTTT | CASSRVGEKLFF
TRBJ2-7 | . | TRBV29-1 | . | TGCAGCGTTGAAGAATTATCCGGGCAGTACTTC | CSVEELSGQYF
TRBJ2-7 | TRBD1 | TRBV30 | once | TGTGCCTGGAGTGTACGGTCAGGGGGTTTCTACGAGCAGTACTTC | CAWSVRSGGFYEQYF
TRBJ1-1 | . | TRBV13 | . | TGTGCCAGCAGCTTACCGTCTGGGGATACTGAAGCTTTCTTT | CASSLPSGDTEAFF
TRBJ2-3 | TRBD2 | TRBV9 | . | TGTGCCAGCAGCGTCGGGACTAGCGGGGGACCTCGTGATTTT | CASSVGTSGGPRDF
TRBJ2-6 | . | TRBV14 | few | TGTGCCAGCAGCCAAACAGGGCTTGGGGCCAACGTCCTGACTTTC | CASSQTGLGANVLTF
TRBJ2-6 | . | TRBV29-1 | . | TGCAGCGTTGCGGATGCGTCTATAGGGGCCAACGTCCTGACTTTC | CSVADASIGANVLTF
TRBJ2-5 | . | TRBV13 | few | TGTGCCAGCAGCTTAGAGGGAGGAGAGACCCAGTACTTC | CASSLEGGETQYF
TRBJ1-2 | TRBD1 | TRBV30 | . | TGTGCCTGGAGTGTTTCAGGGGGTAAGAACTATGGCTACACCTTC | CAWSVSGGKNYGYTF
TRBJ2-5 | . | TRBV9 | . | TGTGCCAGCAGCGTAGGATCATGGGACGGAGGGCATCAAGAGACCCAGTACTTC | CASSVGSWDGGHQETQYF
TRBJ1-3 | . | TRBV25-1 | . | TGTGCCAGCAGTAGTGCCCGCGAATCCTCTGGAAACACCATATATTTT | CASSSARESSGNTIYF
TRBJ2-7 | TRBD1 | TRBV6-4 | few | TGTGCCAGCAGCAGGTCCGGGACAGGGATCTACGAGCAGTACTTC | CASSRSGTGIYEQYF
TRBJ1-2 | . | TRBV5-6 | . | TGTGCCAGCAGCTCCCCGACTGCCTATGGCTACACCTTC | CASSSPTAYGYTF
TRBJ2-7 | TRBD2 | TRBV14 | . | TGTGCCAGCAGCCGGGACGCGGGGGCCTACGAGCAGTACTTC | CASSRDAGAYEQYF
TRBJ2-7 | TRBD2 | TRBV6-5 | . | TGTGCCAGCAGTTATGGCGGGGGGGCCGACGAGCAGTACTTC | CASSYGGGADEQYF
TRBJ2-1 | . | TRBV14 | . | TGTGCCAGCAGCCGCCTAAGTGAGCAGTTCTTC | CASSRLSEQFF
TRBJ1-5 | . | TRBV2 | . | TGTGCCAGCAGTGAGGGGTTGGGCAATCAGCCCCAGCATTTT | CASSEGLGNQPQHF
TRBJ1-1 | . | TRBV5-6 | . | TGTGCCAGCAGCTTGGAGCCCACTGAAGCTTTCTTT | CASSLEPTEAFF
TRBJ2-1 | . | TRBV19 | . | TGTGCCTCCCAAATCGATTCTGAGTACAATGAGCAGTTCTTC | CASQIDSEYNEQFF
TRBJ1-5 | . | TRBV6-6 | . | TGTGCCAGCAGCCCGGCCCTATACAATCAGCCCCAGCATTTT | CASSPALYNQPQHF
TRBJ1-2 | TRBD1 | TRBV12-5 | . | TGTGCTAGTGGTTTGCCGACAGGGGGTTTCTATGGCTACACCTTC | CASGLPTGGFYGYTF
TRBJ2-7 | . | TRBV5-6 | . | TGTGCCAGCAGCTTGGTGGGACCAACCTTCTACGAGCAGTACTTC | CASSLVGPTFYEQYF
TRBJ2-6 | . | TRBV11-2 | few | TGTGCCAGCAGCACAGTCCTGACTTTC | CASSTVLTF
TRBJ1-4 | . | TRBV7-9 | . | TGTGCCAGCAGCTCGATAGAAGCAACTAATGAAAAACTGTTTTTT | CASSSIEATNEKLFF
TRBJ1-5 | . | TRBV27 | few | TGTGCCAGCAGTCCGGTCATTAGCAATCAGCCCCAGCATTTT | CASSPVISNQPQHF
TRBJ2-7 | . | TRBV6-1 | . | TGTGCCAGCAGTGACCCCTATGGATACTCGGACTACGAGCAGTACTTC | CASSDPYGYSDYEQYF
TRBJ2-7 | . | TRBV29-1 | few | TGCAGCGTCGGTGGGACGGTTACCTACGAGCAGTACTTC | CSVGGTVTYEQYF
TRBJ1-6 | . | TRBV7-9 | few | TGTGCCAGCAGCTTACGGCAGGCTGACTATAATTCACCCCTCCACTTT | CASSLRQADYNSPLHF
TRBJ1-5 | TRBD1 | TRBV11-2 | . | TGTGCCAGCAGCTTAGGCCTGACAGGGGAGAAGCCCCAGCATTTT | CASSLGLTGEKPQHF
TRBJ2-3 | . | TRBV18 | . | TGTGCCAGCTCACCACCGGGGACGGTTCGCACAGATACGCAGTATTTT | CASSPPGTVRTDTQYF
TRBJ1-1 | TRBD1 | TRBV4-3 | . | TGCGCCAGCAGCCAAGATAGGACAGGGATGGCTGAAGCTTTCTTT | CASSQDRTGMAEAFF
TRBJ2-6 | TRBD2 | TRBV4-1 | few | TGCGCCAGCAGCCCGAGCCTCTTCTCGAGTGGCGGGGGGGCCAACGGGGCCAACGTCCTGACTTTC | CASSPSLFSSGGGANGANVLTF
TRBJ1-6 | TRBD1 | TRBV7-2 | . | TGTGCCAGCAGCTCTGACAGGGCTGGGTATAATTCACCCCTCCACTTT | CASSSDRAGYNSPLHF
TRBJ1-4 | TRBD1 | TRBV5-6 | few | TGTGCCAGCAGCTCCACCGGGACAGGCCATGAAAAACTGTTTTTT | CASSSTGTGHEKLFF
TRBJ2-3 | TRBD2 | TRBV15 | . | TGTGCCACCAGCCAGGGTTCGGGGGGTTGGAGAAGAACAGATACGCAGTATTTT | CATSQGSGGWRRTDTQYF
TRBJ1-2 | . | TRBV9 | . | TGTGCCAGCAGCGTAGCTGGAGGTGGCTACACCTTC | CASSVAGGGYTF
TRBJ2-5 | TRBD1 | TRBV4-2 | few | TGTGCCAGCAGCCAGACGACAGGGCCGGAGACCCAGTACTTC | CASSQTTGPETQYF
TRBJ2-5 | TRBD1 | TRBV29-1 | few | TGCAGCGGGGGACAGCAAGAGACCCAGTACTTC | CSGGQQETQYF
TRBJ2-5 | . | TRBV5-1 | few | TGCGCCAGCAGTCCGGGGAGCCTCCAAGAGACCCAGTACTTC | CASSPGSLQETQYF
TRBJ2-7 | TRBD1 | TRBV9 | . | TGTGCCAGCAGCGTGGGGGACAGCGCCTACGAGCAGTACTTC | CASSVGDSAYEQYF
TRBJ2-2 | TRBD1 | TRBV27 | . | TGTGCCAGCAGTTACACAGGGGGCATAAACACCGGGGAGCTGTTTTTT | CASSYTGGINTGELFF
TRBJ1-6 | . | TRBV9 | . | TGTGCCAGCAGCCCCGGGGGAGAAAATTCACCCCTCCACTTT | CASSPGGENSPLHF
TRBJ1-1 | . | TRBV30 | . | TGTGCCAACAGGGAGAACACTGAAGCTTTCTTT | CANRENTEAFF
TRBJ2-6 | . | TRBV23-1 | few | TGCGCCAGCAGTCAAACCTCTAATATAGCTCTCTGGGCCAACGTCCTGACTTTC | CASSQTSNIALWANVLTF
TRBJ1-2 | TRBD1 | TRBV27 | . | TGTGCCACCGCCAGACAGGGGACTAACTATGGCTACACCTTC | CATARQGTNYGYTF
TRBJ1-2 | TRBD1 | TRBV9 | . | TGTGCCAGCAGCGTAGGTGGGACAGGGGCATACGGCTACACCTTC | CASSVGGTGAYGYTF
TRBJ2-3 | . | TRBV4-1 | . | TGCGCCAGCAGCCAAGCGGGAGTTACAGATACGCAGTATTTT | CASSQAGVTDTQYF
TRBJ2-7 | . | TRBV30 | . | TGTGCCTGGGACGGGCACTCCTACGAGCAGTACTTC | CAWDGHSYEQYF
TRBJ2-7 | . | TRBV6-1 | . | TGTGCCACCGACAGCCTTAGCTCCTACGAGCAGTACTTC | CATDSLSSYEQYF
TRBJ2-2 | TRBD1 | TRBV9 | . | TGTGCCAGCAGCGTAGCGTGGGTTGGACAGGGGAAGGCCGGGGAGCTGTTTTTT | CASSVAWVGQGKAGELFF